This T cell receptor (beta chain) was captured in a study of graft-versus-host responses after intestinal transplantation (TCRdb year 2021). Describing the broader study: Multivisceral, liver-intestinal, or isolated intestinal transplants were received by the recipients. Anti-thymocyte globulin induction was given to all recipients, followed by maintenance tacrolimus and steroids for two to four years. Bulk TCR-beta CDR3 sequencing was used to track graft-versus-host and host-versus-graft alloreactive T cell clones in the graft, circulation and bone marrow after intestinal transplantation. To identify alloreactive clones, pre-transplant mixed lymphocyte reaction products were sequenced and compared with unstimulated pre-transplant donor and recipient T cells. Of the 20 to 30 intestinal transplant recipients enrolled in the cohort, one of whom was a retransplant, 3 patients without pretransplant specimens were excluded. A peak of at least 4% donor T cells among recipient peripheral blood mononuclear cells was the definition used for donor T cell macrochimerism. Rather than being sequenced by the commercial service, samples from a few later patients were sequenced in-house on an Illumina MiSeq and processed with MiXCR.

The library was generated by the immunoSEQ multiplex PCR assay. Adaptive Biotechnologies carried out high-throughput TCR-beta CDR3 sequencing of genomic DNA for most patients. In the original analysis: Adaptive's ImmunoSEQ software was the source of the TCR sequencing data for about 18 patients, while a few other patients were processed with MiXCR and VDJtools. CDR3 nucleotide sequences shared by donor and recipient were removed because the origin of these sequences could not be assigned. To count as alloreactive, a clone needed at least 2-fold expansion over unstimulated cells and a minimum CFSE-low frequency of 0.002% (template counts) or 0.001% (read counts). Clones detected in sequenced pre-transplant spleen, lymph node, or MLR CFSE-low populations of the donor or recipient were defined as mappable. Cumulative frequency of alloreactive clones was calculated as a percentage of all sequences weighted by copy number. The source is immuneACCESS, and TCRdb retained only in-frame sequences with V and J called. Part of the clones is not carried over; for the studies checked, unresolved V genes explain less than half of this, and the remainder is unexplained. V and J calls and clone size are as listed in that table; D and trimming were resolved from the DNA. Here the sample has some 46,000 clones; over 85% occur a single time. Clones ranked in the top ten supply around 6.1% of the sample.

In the first month after transplant, blood samples were collected up to 4 times, and after that at least monthly when available. Turning to this clone: Its antigen is still unknown. Base qualities were left out, and no much larger clone turns up one base away.

The paper's findings and limits, for the study overall: The conclusions were limited by the relatively low number and heterogeneity of the intestinal transplant patients. Early after transplant, declines in HvG clones were associated with peak levels of circulating GvH clones. In patients with donor T cell macrochimerism, the allografts had high GvH to HvG T cell clonal ratios. GvH clones were detected in recipient bone marrow, and some appeared earlier in ileal mucosa or blood, consistent with an intestinal mucosal origin.

This specimen consisted of PBMCs, obtained around 820 days after a first intestinal transplant, on the day of a second. The clonotype was recovered from a human patient who received an intestinal transplant, so some T cells may come from the graft donor.

The CDR3 loop reads CASNYRTGPYEQYF. The sequenced DNA is TGTGCCAGCAATTATAGGACAGGGCCCTACGAGCAGTACTTC. The chain is assembled from TRBV6-5 and TRBJ2-7; the central 8 bases match TRBD1. CDR1 and CDR2 are drawn from the germline V gene: MNHEY, SVGAGI. Reading from cysteine to phenylalanine, the CDR3 counts 14 amino acids. The retained sequence is limited to the CDR3, 42 bases, with the frame set at the first base. From V the trimming removes 7 bases and from J it removes 2 bases, while the gene matches leave 7 bases of the junction unaccounted for.